This is a list of T cell receptor beta chains from one sample in a study of CD8+ T cells in alopecia areata. TCRdb keeps only in-frame clones here, not all; method: immunoSEQ multiplex PCR. The sample comprises around 200,000 clones, roughly three fifths of which are singletons, and around 12% rests with the top ten. The input for sequencing was CD8+ T cells sorted from blood, taken at week 24, from a patient treated with tofacitinib. The receptors stem from a human donor with alopecia areata. Both conserved end residues are part of each CDR3. D genes are given only for firm matches. Expanded clones get a size class; other rows say once, few or many, or leave the size out.

>TRBV7-8|TRBJ2-3|-|-
CASSPKGGGDTQYF
TGTGCCAGCAGCCCGAAGGGGGGTGGGGATACGCAGTATTTT
>TRBV6-1|TRBJ1-5|-|few
CASSEKEGVYSNQPQHF
TGTGCCAGCAGTGAAAAGGAAGGGGTGTATAGCAATCAGCCCCAGCATTTT
>TRBV30|TRBJ2-1|TRBD1|-
CAIPGQGAVNEQFF
TGTGCCATTCCGGGACAGGGGGCGGTCAATGAGCAGTTCTTC
>TRBV5-6|TRBJ1-2|TRBD1|-
CASSLYGTDRLNYGYTF
TGTGCCAGCAGCTTATACGGGACAGATCGACTAAACTATGGCTACACCTTC
>TRBV19|TRBJ2-1|TRBD1|-
CASSQGDNEQFF
TGTGCCAGTAGTCAGGGGGACAATGAGCAGTTCTTC
>TRBV27|TRBJ2-7|-|few
CASSRDLYNHEQYF
TGTGCCAGCAGTCGGGACCTTTACAACCACGAGCAGTACTTC
>TRBV9|TRBJ2-5|-|-
CASSVALGNQETQYF
TGTGCCAGCAGCGTAGCGTTGGGAAACCAAGAGACCCAGTACTTC
>TRBV7-9|TRBJ2-7|TRBD1|few
CATSGTAYEQYF
TGTGCCACCTCCGGGACAGCCTACGAGCAGTACTTC
>TRBV5-6|TRBJ1-5|-|-
CASSSIGSGTYSNQPQHF
TGTGCCAGCAGCTCAATAGGTTCCGGGACATATAGCAATCAGCCCCAGCATTTT
>TRBV6-1|TRBJ2-3|TRBD2|-
CASSEIWRGGTDTQYF
TGTGCCAGCAGTGAAATTTGGCGGGGGGGCACAGATACGCAGTATTTT
>TRBV7-9|TRBJ1-1|-|-
CASSLNTEAFF
TGTGCCAGCAGCCTTAACACTGAAGCTTTCTTT
>TRBV5-6|TRBJ1-1|-|-
CASSLAGQEAFF
TGTGCCAGCAGCTTGGCCGGACAGGAAGCTTTCTTT
>TRBV19|TRBJ2-5|-|once
CASLRETQYF
TGTGCCAGTTTGAGGGAGACCCAGTACTTC
>TRBV2|TRBJ2-7|-|-
CASAQGAREQYF
TGTGCCAGCGCCCAAGGGGCGAGGGAGCAGTACTTC
>TRBV7-9|TRBJ1-1|-|-
CASSPDTYVNTEAFF
TGTGCCAGCAGCCCCGACACGTACGTGAACACTGAAGCTTTCTTT
>TRBV5-1|TRBJ2-1|TRBD2|few
CASDTSGPYNEQFF
TGCGCCAGCGACACTAGCGGACCTTACAATGAGCAGTTCTTC
>TRBV6-6|TRBJ2-3|-|once
CASSYSGADTQYF
TGTGCCAGCAGTTACTCAGGGGCAGATACGCAGTATTTT
>TRBV30|TRBJ2-2|-|-
CAQSRGSGELFF
TGTGCCCAATCGAGGGGGTCCGGGGAGCTGTTTTTT
>TRBV27|TRBJ1-5|-|-
CASSSDRNQPQHF
TGTGCCAGCAGCTCAGACAGGAATCAGCCCCAGCATTTT
>TRBV7-8|TRBJ2-7|-|-
CASSEPTAEQYF
TGTGCCAGCAGCGAGCCGACGGCCGAGCAGTACTTC
>TRBV4-1|TRBJ1-2|-|-
CASSQEGANYGYTF
TGCGCCAGCAGCCAAGAAGGGGCTAACTATGGCTACACCTTC
>TRBV14|TRBJ1-1|-|-
CASSLRATEAFF
TGTGCCAGCAGCCTTAGAGCCACTGAAGCTTTCTTT
>TRBV7-9|TRBJ1-6|-|once
CASSLSGSPLHF
TGTGCCAGCAGCTTATCAGGTTCACCCCTCCACTTT
>TRBV5-1|TRBJ1-2|-|-
CASSPSRGIPANYGYTF
TGCGCCAGCAGCCCATCTCGGGGCATACCTGCTAACTATGGCTACACCTTC
>TRBV14|TRBJ2-2|TRBD1|-
CASSQVGRGLTGELFF
TGTGCCAGCAGCCAAGTTGGCAGGGGGCTAACCGGGGAGCTGTTTTTT
>TRBV29-1|TRBJ1-2|-|few
CSVGRAGRDGYTF
TGCAGCGTGGGCCGCGCCGGGCGAGATGGCTACACCTTC
>TRBV11-2|TRBJ2-7|-|-
CASSLGGAPPLPSYEQYF
TGTGCCAGCAGCTTAGGGGGGGCTCCCCCCCTCCCCTCCTACGAGCAGTACTTC
>TRBV18|TRBJ1-2|-|-
CASSPAGTYGYTF
TGTGCCAGCTCACCTGCAGGGACCTATGGCTACACCTTC
>TRBV10-3|TRBJ1-1|-|-
CAIKGGNTEAFF
TGTGCCATCAAGGGGGGAAACACTGAAGCTTTCTTT
>TRBV15|TRBJ2-3|-|-
CATSREQRVPDTQYF
TGTGCCACCAGCAGAGAACAGCGGGTACCAGATACGCAGTATTTT
>TRBV11-2|TRBJ2-5|-|-
CASSSVGETQYF
TGTGCCAGCAGCTCCGTGGGTGAGACCCAGTACTTC
>TRBV7-9|TRBJ2-5|TRBD2|-
CASSPPTSVETQYF
TGTGCCAGCAGCCCCCCGACTAGCGTAGAGACCCAGTACTTC
>TRBV4-1|TRBJ2-7|-|-
CASSQAHRGGPYEQYF
TGCGCCAGCAGCCAGGCGCACAGGGGAGGCCCCTACGAGCAGTACTTC
>TRBV5-1|TRBJ2-3|-|-
CASSLGRRWGEGTDTQYF
TGCGCCAGCAGCTTGGGTCGACGTTGGGGCGAGGGCACAGATACGCAGTATTTT
>TRBV29-1|TRBJ2-7|-|-
CSVGEVLDYEQYF
TGCAGCGTTGGGGAGGTCTTGGATTACGAGCAGTACTTC
>TRBV11-2|TRBJ2-1|-|-
CASSLVAYEQFF
TGTGCCAGCAGCTTAGTAGCTTATGAGCAGTTCTTC
>TRBV7-8|TRBJ2-7|-|few
CASSLGRASYEQYF
TGTGCCAGCAGCTTGGGCAGGGCTTCCTACGAGCAGTACTTC
>TRBV10-3|TRBJ2-1|TRBD2|-
CAISESSGGRENNEQFF
TGTGCCATCAGTGAGTCGAGTGGAGGGAGGGAAAACAATGAGCAGTTCTTC
>TRBV18|TRBJ2-3|-|-
CASSPNSDTQYF
TGTGCCAGCTCACCGAATTCAGATACGCAGTATTTT
>TRBV6-5|TRBJ2-7|-|-
CASSYSRGSYEQYF
TGTGCCAGCAGTTACTCGAGGGGTTCCTACGAGCAGTACTTC
>TRBV30|TRBJ2-1|-|few
CAWSADISSYNEQFF
TGTGCCTGGTCCGCAGACATAAGCTCCTACAATGAGCAGTTCTTC
>TRBV6-5|TRBJ2-5|TRBD2|-
CASSLSGGLQETQYF
TGTGCCAGCAGCCTTAGCGGGGGCCTCCAAGAGACCCAGTACTTC
>TRBV7-6|TRBJ2-7|-|-
CASRYGQTGEQYF
TGTGCCAGCAGGTATGGCCAGACTGGGGAGCAGTACTTC
>TRBV29-1|TRBJ2-7|TRBD2|few
CSVVGGSPYEQYF
TGCAGCGTTGTGGGGGGGTCCCCCTACGAGCAGTACTTC